This T cell receptor (beta chain) was retrieved from a study of cytomegalovirus exposure and HLA in healthy donors. Whole-study results and caveats: Reportedly, HLA-A and HLA-B alleles of most subjects were accurately predicted from TCR beta. Some V segments, including TRBV6-2 and TRBV6-3, were excluded as indistinguishable. TCR association rates varied by HLA locus in a later analysis, with DRB1 highest and HLA-C lowest. In vitro experiments confirmed that a few CMV-associated chains were specific for CMV antigens.

With regard to this clone: Its antigen remains unidentified.

The PCR used 60 Vbeta and 13 Jbeta primers. The protocol was immunoSEQ multiplex PCR, while the TCRdb copy is restricted to in-frame clones and leaves out a portion. Of approximately 160,000 clones in the sample, over 80% are singletons; the top ten hold roughly 1.9%. CDR3 length: 14 amino acids. Germline loops: CDR1 MNHNY, CDR2 SVGAGI (reference sequence). With V trimmed by 7 bases and J by 0 bases, 4 bases remained unmatched. V and J are TRBV6-6 and TRBJ2-3, with 7 nucleotides matching TRBD2. The receptor was isolated from a human donor in good health. Sequencing was carried out using PBMCs. The CDR3 bases are TGTGCCAGCACCGCCGGGAGGAGCACAGATACGCAGTATTTT. This codes for CASTAGRSTDTQYF.